This is a list of T cell receptor beta chains from one sample in a study of OX40 agonist ivuxolimab in advanced cancers. Using immunoSEQ multiplex PCR, the repertoire was profiled, and TCRdb retains in-frame clones only, with some absent. The repertoire holds some 58,000 clones, with approximately 83% as singletons. The source material was CD4+ or CD8+ T cells sorted from blood, sampled in a trial of the OX40 agonist ivuxolimab. The origin of the receptors is an adult with an advanced solid tumor such as melanoma, head and neck, liver or kidney cancer. The CDR3 runs from the conserved cysteine through the conserved F or W. The D gene is left open where the match is weak. Clone size appears in some rows only: once, few, many, or a class for an expanded clone.

J: TRBJ1-5
D: -
V: TRBV6-5
size: -
CDR3: CASSETWGNQPQHF
DNA: TGTGCCAGCAGTGAAACGTGGGGCAATCAGCCCCAGCATTTT

J: TRBJ2-1
D: -
V: TRBV5-1
size: -
CDR3: CASSLRGNNEQFF
DNA: TGCGCCAGCAGCTTGAGGGGTAACAATGAGCAGTTCTTC

J: TRBJ1-3
D: -
V: TRBV19
size: -
CDR3: CASRRLGIYSGNTIYF
DNA: TGTGCCAGTAGGAGGCTGGGCATTTACTCTGGAAACACCATATATTTT

J: TRBJ1-1
D: -
V: TRBV28
size: once
CDR3: CASSHLGGAENTEAFF
DNA: TGTGCCAGCAGTCATCTCGGGGGGGCGGAGAACACTGAAGCTTTCTTT

J: TRBJ1-1
D: TRBD1
V: TRBV7-6
size: few
CDR3: CASSSTGAYTEAFF
DNA: TGTGCCAGCAGCTCAACAGGGGCCTACACTGAAGCTTTCTTT

J: TRBJ2-3
D: -
V: TRBV5-5
size: -
CDR3: CASSLVVGHTDTQYF
DNA: TGTGCCAGCAGCTTGGTAGTGGGGCACACAGATACGCAGTATTTT

J: TRBJ1-4
D: -
V: TRBV5-6
size: -
CDR3: CASSSGEFNEKLFF
DNA: TGTGCCAGCAGCTCGGGGGAATTCAATGAAAAACTGTTTTTT

J: TRBJ1-1
D: -
V: TRBV5-1
size: once
CDR3: CASSLFFGMNTEAFF
DNA: TGCGCCAGCAGCTTGTTCTTCGGAATGAACACTGAAGCTTTCTTT

J: TRBJ2-1
D: -
V: TRBV4-1
size: -
CDR3: CASSQEGLLYNEQFF
DNA: TGCGCCAGCAGCCAAGAGGGACTTCTCTACAATGAGCAGTTCTTC

J: TRBJ2-1
D: -
V: TRBV29-1
size: -
CDR3: CSVDGTSYYNEQFF
DNA: TGCAGCGTTGACGGGACCAGTTACTACAATGAGCAGTTCTTC

J: TRBJ2-1
D: -
V: TRBV9
size: few
CDR3: CASSVGGYQSNEQFF
DNA: TGTGCCAGCAGCGTAGGGGGGTATCAGTCCAATGAGCAGTTCTTC